Each of the 23 T cell receptor beta chains below was sequenced from the same sample in a study of blood T cell repertoires in COVID-19. The assay was immunoSEQ multiplex PCR, and TCRdb's table has in-frame clones only and misses some. This table holds about 240,000 clones, roughly 81% found once. Sequencing input: peripheral blood. The receptors come from a woman over 75 with COVID-19, enrolled during active disease.

The chain joins TRBV5-8 to TRBJ2-1; TRBD1 agrees at 7 bases. Looked up from germline, CDR1 is SGHTS and CDR2 is YDEGEE. The V and J ends lost 6 bases and 3 bases, in that order; junction bases with no gene match: 0. The CDR3 covers 12 residues. CDR3 DNA: TGTGCCAGCAACAGGGGCTACAATGAGCAGTTCTTC. Translated: CASNRGYNEQFF.

This chain uses TRBV30 with TRBJ1-6, with D maybe TRBD1 (6 bases). Germline V lookup: CDR1 GTSNPN, CDR2 SVGIG (reference sequence). This CDR3 comprises 17 residues. The V end lost 3 bases, the J end lost 3 bases, and 18 bases lay between the germline ends. The chain's CDR3 is CAWRTGTTGLYNSPLHF. In DNA form, the CDR3 reads TGTGCCTGGAGAACCGGGACTACAGGGCTCTATAATTCACCCCTCCACTTT. The full variable domain, rest sourced from reference TRBV30 and TRBJ1-6, is SQTIHQWPATLVQPVGSPLSLECTVEGTSNPNLYWYRQAAGRGLQLLFYSVGIGQISSEVPQNLSASRPQDRQFILSSKKLLLSDSGFYLCAWRTGTTGLYNSPLHFGNGTRLTVT.

This rearrangement joins TRBV18 to TRBJ2-1; D is unresolved. Trimming left V 2 bases short and J 7 bases short, with 18 bases between. This CDR3 has 16 amino acids. Per germline, CDR1 KGHSH and CDR2 LQKENI. The CDR3 bases are TGTGCCAGCTCACCATTGTTGGGCCAGTGGTCTAATGAGCAGTTCTTC. Translating gives CASSPLLGQWSNEQFF.

CDR3 region: CASSTRDYIQETQYF. CDR3 in DNA: TGTGCCAGCAGCACCCGGGACTATATACAAGAGACCCAGTACTTC. The chain combines TRBV11-2 with TRBJ2-5, with 7 bases that match TRBD2. Germline CDR1 SGHAT, CDR2 FQNNGV. V shed 5 bases and J 2 bases; nucleotides not matched to a gene: 8. The CDR3 runs 15 residues.

The sample holds a few counts of this clone. This chain connects TRBV5-1 to TRBJ2-1, with 7 bases matching TRBD1. CDR3 size: 15 residues. J lost 6 bases, V lost 2 bases, and 8 bases had no gene match. CDR1 is SGHRS, CDR2 YFSETQ, per germline. The CDR3 region has the DNA TGCGCCAGCAGCTTAACAGGGGCCTCTTCCAATGAGCAGTTCTTC. Translation gives CASSLTGASSNEQFF. The full variable domain, its missing parts supplied by reference TRBV5-1 and TRBJ2-1, is KAGVTQTPRYLIKTRGQQVTLSCSPISGHRSVSWYQQTPGQGLQFLFEYFSETQRNKGNFPGRFSGRQFSNSRSEMNVSTLELGDSALYLCASSLTGASSNEQFFGPGTRLTVL.

This chain connects TRBV7-9 to TRBJ2-3, with D maybe TRBD2 (6 bases). Germline CDR1 is SEHNR and CDR2 is FQNEAQ (reference sequence). V was pared by 1 base and J by 2 bases, with 16 bases between. The CDR3 is 17 amino acids. Written as DNA, the CDR3 is TGTGCCAGCAGCTTAGGTGTCTGGGACTTGGCCACAGATACGCAGTATTTT. It translates to CASSLGVWDLATDTQYF.

This sequence joins TRBV6-5 and TRBJ1-1; D is unclear. This CDR3 spans 14 amino acids. Per germline, CDR1 MNHEY and CDR2 SVGAGI. V shed 7 bases and J shed 6 bases, with 18 bases lying between them. The DNA of the CDR3 is TGTGCCAGCAAGGGCAGGAGGATCCAACCTGAAGCTTTCTTT. Protein: CASKGRRIQPEAFF.

This clone was observed a few times. The gene calls are TRBV5-1 and TRBJ2-7; tentatively, D is TRBD2 (6 bases). Germline-derived CDR1 and CDR2 are SGHRS and YFSETQ. The CDR3 runs 15 residues. Trimming left V 4 bases short and J 1 base short, with 15 bases between. CDR3 bases: TGCGCCAGCAGCGTGGGAGGTCAGAGGTCCTACGAGCAGTACTTC. This codes for CASSVGGQRSYEQYF.

The gene calls are TRBV28 and TRBJ1-5; 9 nucleotides line up with TRBD1. The CDR3 is 16 amino acids. Germline V CDR1 and CDR2: MDHEN, SYDVKM. The trim removed 8 bases at V and 7 bases at J, leaving 15 bases unmatched. CDR3 nucleotide sequence: TGTGCCAGCCCCCCGCCCGGGACAGGGTTGAGCCAGCCCCAGCATTTT. Translation gives CASPPPGTGLSQPQHF.

This chain joins TRBV12-3 or TRBV12-4 and TRBJ1-2, with 7 bases aligning to TRBD1. J was trimmed by 8 bases and V by 6 bases; bases with no gene match: 9. This CDR3 region has 13 residues. CDR3 nucleotides: TGTGCCAGCAGCTCCCCGACAGGGAAGGGCTACACCTTC. Translation: CASSSPTGKGYTF.

This clone is a singleton in its sample. V and J are TRBV6-2 or TRBV6-3 and TRBJ1-2; no definite D call. Germline CDR1 and CDR2: MNHEY and SVGEGT. The germline V and J ends were trimmed by 0 bases and 4 bases, with 12 bases remaining between them. This CDR3 is built from 15 residues. As DNA, the CDR3 is TGTGCCAGCAGTTACTCGGCCAGTCCCTCCTATGGCTACACCTTC. Amino acid sequence: CASSYSASPSYGYTF.

The chain uses TRBV29-1 and TRBJ1-5, with 7 positions matching TRBD1. V shed 4 bases, J shed 3 bases, and the junction held 3 bases outside the gene matches. The CDR3 runs to 13 residues. From germline, CDR1 is SQVTM and CDR2 ANQGSEA. DNA for the CDR3: TGCAGCGTTGTGGGACAGCCCAATCAGCCCCAGCATTTT. Translating gives CSVVGQPNQPQHF.

The rearrangement uses TRBV24-1 and TRBJ1-5; D not certain. Trimming left V 8 bases short and J 0 bases short, with 7 bases between. This CDR3 has 13 amino acids. CDR1 and CDR2 (germline): KGHDR, SFDVKD. CDR3 amino acids: CATNQDSNQPQHF. The CDR3 bases are TGTGCCACCAATCAGGATAGCAATCAGCCCCAGCATTTT.

This clone showed up just a few times. Distinct nucleotide sequences in the sample also encode this CDR3. The chain links TRBV18 to TRBJ1-1; tentatively, D is TRBD1 (5 bases). Per germline, CDR1 KGHSH and CDR2 LQKENI. CDR3 size: 13 residues. Trimming stripped 3 bases from V and 4 bases from J, with 9 bases between. The CDR3 coding sequence is TGTGCCAGCTCACCGGGACTTTCCACTGAAGCTTTCTTT. Protein sequence: CASSPGLSTEAFF. The whole variable domain, remainder taken from reference TRBV18 and TRBJ1-1, is NAGVMQNPRHLVRRRGQEARLRCSPMKGHSHVYWYRQLPEEGLKFMVYLQKENIIDESGMPKERFSAEFPKEGPSILRIQQVVRGDSAAYFCASSPGLSTEAFFGQGTRLTVV.

The J gene is TRBJ2-7, the V gene TRBV11-3; 8 bases align to TRBD2. The germline V gene has CDR1 SGHNT and CDR2 YENEEA. This CDR3 is built from 13 residues. The trim removed 2 bases at V and 7 bases at J, leaving 4 bases unmatched. In nucleotides, the CDR3 is TGTGCCAGCAGCTTAAGCGGGAGTGGAGAGCAGTACTTC. Protein: CASSLSGSGEQYF. Looking up the rest from reference TRBV11-3 and TRBJ2-7 gives the full variable domain: EAGVVQSPRYKIIEKKQPVAFWCNPISGHNTLYWYLQNLGQGPELLIRYENEEAVDDSQLPKDRFSAERLKGVDSTLKIQPAELGDSAVYLCASSLSGSGEQYFGPGTRLTVT.

The chain combines TRBV4-1 with TRBJ1-1; tentative D call: TRBD1 (6 bases). V was trimmed by 2 bases and J by 4 bases, leaving 11 bases between them. The CDR3 sequence is 14 residues long. Germline values: CDR1 MGHRA, CDR2 YSYEKL. The CDR3 here is CASSQLQGFTEAFF. The CDR3 DNA sequence: TGCGCCAGCAGCCAATTACAGGGATTCACTGAAGCTTTCTTT.

V gene TRBV4-1 combines with J gene TRBJ1-1; perhaps TRBD1 as D (6 bases). The CDR3 runs 15 residues. Germline V gives CDR1 MGHRA, CDR2 YSYEKL. The V end was cut by 1 base, the J end by 6 bases, with 15 bases between. CDR3 in amino acids: CASSQVWAGGSEAFF. The CDR3 coding sequence is TGCGCCAGCAGCCAAGTCTGGGCGGGGGGCTCTGAAGCTTTCTTT.

V gene TRBV19 combines with J gene TRBJ2-3; maybe TRBD2 (6 bases). V was clipped by 1 base and J by 0 bases, with 8 bases between them. The germline V gene encodes CDR1 LNHDA and CDR2 SQIVND (reference sequence). The CDR3 extends over 15 amino acids. The CDR3 DNA follows: TGTGCCAGTAGTATAGTACGGGGGAGCACAGATACGCAGTATTTT. Residues: CASSIVRGSTDTQYF.

V usage is TRBV5-1 and J usage is TRBJ1-6, with 8 bases lining up with TRBD1. The V and J ends lost 6 bases and 11 bases, in that order; junction bases with no gene match: 16. This CDR3 comprises 16 residues. Germline V CDR1 and CDR2: SGHRS, YFSETQ. The CDR3 spells CASTRETGDVRTPLHF. CDR3 nucleotide sequence: TGCGCCAGCACCCGAGAGACAGGGGATGTCCGAACACCCCTCCACTTT.

V gene TRBV29-1 combines with J gene TRBJ1-5; D perhaps matches TRBD1 (6 bases). Germline V gene sequence: CDR1 SQVTM, CDR2 ANQGSEA. The CDR3 has 14 amino acids. Between the trimmed V and J ends, which lost 6 bases and 0 bases, there was a span of 12 bases. This CDR3 reads CSVKLRGSNQPQHF. For the CDR3, the DNA is TGCAGCGTAAAACTCAGGGGTAGCAATCAGCCCCAGCATTTT.

This clone was detected only once. The V call is TRBV4-1, the J call TRBJ2-2; the D gene is possibly TRBD1 (7 bases). Germline CDR1 MGHRA, CDR2 YSYEKL. The CDR3 runs 16 residues. Trimming took 7 bases from V and 14 from J, leaving 29 bases between them. CDR3 nucleotide sequence: TGCGCCAGCACGAACGACGGGCGGGACAGTAAAAGGTTACTGTTTTTT. Translated: CASTNDGRDSKRLLFF.

The genes are TRBV16 and TRBJ1-1; D possibly corresponds to TRBD1 (6 bases). Trimming took off 0 bases at V and 6 bases at J, with 14 bases between the two ends. Germline lookup yields CDR1 KGHSY and CDR2 FQNENV. This CDR3 has 15 amino acids. The CDR3 coding sequence is TGTGCCAGCAGCCAATCGCGGGGGGCCGGGGCTGAAGCTTTCTTT. Translation gives CASSQSRGAGAEAFF.

The chain has TRBV7-2 and TRBJ2-7; 11 nucleotides align to TRBD1. The CDR3 runs 16 residues. The ends lost 5 bases at V and 3 bases at J; junction bases unmatched: 9. Looked up from germline, CDR1 is SGHTA and CDR2 is FQGNSA. In nucleotides, the CDR3 is TGTGCCAGCAGCCTCACCTCCGGGACAGGGGGCTACGAGCAGTACTTC. Translation gives CASSLTSGTGGYEQYF.